This T cell receptor (beta chain) was identified during a study of beta chain features in type 1 diabetes. The study's findings and limits: TCRB CDR3s were moderately but significantly shorter in Type 1 diabetes patients in all four CD4+ subsets.

Reverse transcription of all isolated RNA meant that expressed TCRB transcripts were sequenced. Only in-frame clones appear in the TCRdb table, and some are missing; sequencing was by immunoSEQ multiplex PCR. The profile covers approximately 730,000 clones, with over 10% appearing a single time and less than 0.025% taken by the ten largest. This clone has only a few counts. The antigen remains undetermined. This TCR was recovered from a man aged 18 to 30 with type 1 diabetes. The material sequenced was naive CD4+ T cells from blood.

The CDR3 sequence is CASSGPGTSGGLLVEQFF. CDR3 DNA sequence: TGTGCCAGCAGCGGTCCCGGGACTAGCGGGGGCCTCCTCGTTGAGCAGTTCTTC. The V and J genes are TRBV5-4 and TRBJ2-1; TRBD2 matches 14 bases. The CDR3 has 18 residues. V lost 4 bases to trimming and J lost 9 bases; unmatched junction nucleotides: 15. Germline assignment: CDR1 SGHNT and CDR2 YYREEE (reference sequence).